The 2 T cell receptor beta chains reported below all come from one sample, sequenced in a study of blood T cell repertoires in COVID-19. Only in-frame clones appear in the TCRdb table, and some are missing; sequencing was by immunoSEQ multiplex PCR. Seen here are around 19,000 clones, just under 90% observed once, and the top ten hold around 10%. The specimen was peripheral blood. All receptors derive from a human donor in a cohort sampled during active COVID-19.

The chain employs TRBV12-3 or TRBV12-4 and TRBJ2-7; tentatively, D is TRBD1 (5 bases). V gave up 2 bases and J gave up 6 bases, with 8 bases separating them. CDR3 size: 12 residues. The chain's CDR3 is CASSLWGGEQYF. The CDR3 bases are TGTGCCAGCAGTTTATGGGGCGGCGAGCAGTACTTC.

This chain joins TRBV6-2 or TRBV6-3 and TRBJ2-3; tentatively, D is TRBD2 (6 bases). Germline CDR1 is MNHEY and CDR2 is SVGEGT. Trimming left V 6 bases short and J 1 base short, with 11 bases between. This CDR3 region has 14 residues. In DNA, the CDR3 is TGTGCCAGCAGCCAGACTAGGGGCACAGATACGCAGTATTTT. Amino acid sequence: CASSQTRGTDTQYF.